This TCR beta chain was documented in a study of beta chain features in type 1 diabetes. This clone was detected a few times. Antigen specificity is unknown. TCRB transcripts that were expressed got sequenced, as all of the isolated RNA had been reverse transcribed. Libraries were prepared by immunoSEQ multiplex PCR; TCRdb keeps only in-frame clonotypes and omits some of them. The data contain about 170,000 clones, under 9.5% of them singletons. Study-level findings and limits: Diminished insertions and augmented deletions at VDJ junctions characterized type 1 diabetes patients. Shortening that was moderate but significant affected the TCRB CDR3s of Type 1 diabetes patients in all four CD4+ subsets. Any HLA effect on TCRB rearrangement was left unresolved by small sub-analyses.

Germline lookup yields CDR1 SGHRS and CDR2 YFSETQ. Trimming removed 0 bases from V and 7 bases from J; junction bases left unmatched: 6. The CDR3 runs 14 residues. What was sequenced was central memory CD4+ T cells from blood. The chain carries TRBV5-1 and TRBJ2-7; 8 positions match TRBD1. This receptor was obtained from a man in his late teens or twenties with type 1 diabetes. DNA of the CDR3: TGCGCCAGCAGCTTGGTGCAGGGGGCAGGGGAGCAGTACTTC. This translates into CASSLVQGAGEQYF.